Listed here is a single T cell receptor (beta chain). The data were obtained in a study of blood T cell repertoires in COVID-19. Across the whole study: Whether acute or convalescent, the COVID-19 samples came from the United States, Italy and Spain.

Under the authors' procedure: Reference gene primer amplification gave estimated nucleated cell counts. Assay used: immunoSEQ multiplex PCR; TCRdb lists only in-frame clones, some missing. V and J calls and clone size are as listed in that table; D and trimming were resolved from the DNA. The sample lists approximately 230,000 clones, roughly 83% occurring once. Germline V gene lookup returns CDR1 SGHTA and CDR2 FQGTGA. CDR3 length: 14 amino acids. V lost 5 bases and J lost 6; bases outside the gene matches: 8. This clonotype was sampled from an elderly man with acute or convalescent COVID-19. The chain combines TRBV7-3 with TRBJ1-1; 8 bases match TRBD1. What was sequenced was peripheral blood. The CDR3 nucleotides read TGTGCCAGCAGCCCAACAGGGGGGGTGGCTGAAGCTTTCTTT. Its translation is CASSPTGGVAEAFF.